Listed below are T cell receptor beta chains from one sample, sequenced in a study of tumor and adjacent non-tumor tissue in lung cancer. TCRdb independently ran MiXCR on the multiplex PCR reads; one entry per CDR3 protein. The repertoire includes approximately 120,000 distinct CDR3 sequences, roughly 74% of them detected once, and about 40% sits in the top ten. Sequencing was carried out using lung tumor tissue. These receptors were taken from a woman in her sixties or seventies with non-small cell lung cancer. Both conserved end residues are part of each CDR3. Fields, in order: J gene, D gene, V gene, clone size, CDR3 DNA, CDR3 protein. A D gene is named only where the DNA matches it firmly. The size field is filled for only some rows; it gives once, few, many or a size class.

j_gene: TRBJ2-2; d_gene: TRBD1; v_gene: TRBV11-3; abundance: -; CDR3nt: TGTGCCATCAGCTCAAGGGACAGCAACACCGGGGAGCTGTTCTTT; CDR3aa: CAISSRDSNTGELFF
j_gene: TRBJ1-5; d_gene: -; v_gene: TRBV4-1; abundance: few; CDR3nt: TGCGCCAGGAGCCAAGCCCCTGGGATCGAGGTGGTGGCCCAGCATTTT; CDR3aa: CARSQAPGIEVVAQHF
j_gene: TRBJ2-1; d_gene: TRBD2; v_gene: TRBV11-3; abundance: -; CDR3nt: TGTGCCAGCAGGTTAGAGTTGACTAGCGGGAGTCACAGTGAGCAGCTCTTC; CDR3aa: CASRLELTSGSHSEQLF
j_gene: TRBJ1-1; d_gene: -; v_gene: TRBV30; abundance: -; CDR3nt: TGTGCCTGGAGTGTGCGTGTGGGCAGGGACACTGAAGCTTTCTTT; CDR3aa: CAWSVRVGRDTEAFF
j_gene: TRBJ2-7; d_gene: TRBD2; v_gene: TRBV11-2; abundance: many; CDR3nt: TGTGCCAGCAGGTTAGGATACGCGGGGGGCCCCTACGAGCAGTACTTC; CDR3aa: CASRLGYAGGPYEQYF
j_gene: TRBJ2-7; d_gene: -; v_gene: TRBV11-3; abundance: -; CDR3nt: TGTGACAGCAGCCTAGATAAGGGAACCTACGAGCATTACTTC; CDR3aa: CDSSLDKGTYEHYF
j_gene: TRBJ1-1; d_gene: -; v_gene: TRBV11-3; abundance: -; CDR3nt: TGTGCCAGCAGCTTATATTCGAGGGGAGGCACTGAAGCTTTCTTT; CDR3aa: CASSLYSRGGTEAFF
j_gene: TRBJ1-1; d_gene: -; v_gene: TRBV11-3; abundance: -; CDR3nt: TGTGCCAGCAGCTCAGATTTGGGGAGAGGCACTGAAGCTTCCTTT; CDR3aa: CASSSDLGRGTEASF
j_gene: TRBJ2-7; d_gene: TRBD1; v_gene: TRBV20-1; abundance: -; CDR3nt: TGCAGTGCTAGGGACAGGGAGAACGAGCAGTACTTC; CDR3aa: CSARDRENEQYF
j_gene: TRBJ1-2; d_gene: -; v_gene: TRBV12-5; abundance: many; CDR3nt: TGTGCTAGTGGGGCCTCCGGGACACCAGGCTACACCTTC; CDR3aa: CASGASGTPGYTF
j_gene: TRBJ2-3; d_gene: -; v_gene: TRBV6-5; abundance: once; CDR3nt: TGTGCCAGCAGATCAGCGGTTAGCACAGATACGCAGTATTTT; CDR3aa: CASRSAVSTDTQYF
j_gene: TRBJ2-7; d_gene: -; v_gene: TRBV4-3; abundance: many; CDR3nt: TGCGCCAGCAGCCAAGGACAGTTCTACGAGCAGTACTTC; CDR3aa: CASSQGQFYEQYF
j_gene: TRBJ1-1; d_gene: -; v_gene: TRBV7-9; abundance: -; CDR3nt: TGTGCCAACAGCTTAGAAGGAGTCAGGGGAACTGAAGCTTTCTTT; CDR3aa: CANSLEGVRGTEAFF
j_gene: TRBJ2-3; d_gene: TRBD1; v_gene: TRBV11-2; abundance: -; CDR3nt: TGTGTAAGCAGCTTGGGACCGGGACAGTCCACAGATACGCAGTATTTT; CDR3aa: CVSSLGPGQSTDTQYF
j_gene: TRBJ2-2; d_gene: TRBD2; v_gene: TRBV11-1; abundance: -; CDR3nt: TGTGCCAGCAGCCCGCAACTAGCGGAAGAATCCATCGGGGAGCTGTTTTTT; CDR3aa: CASSPQLAEESIGELFF
j_gene: TRBJ2-5; d_gene: -; v_gene: TRBV11-3; abundance: few; CDR3nt: TGTGCCAGTAGCACCAAAGGTAGAGGGGTTTACCAAGAGACCCAGTACTTC; CDR3aa: CASSTKGRGVYQETQYF
j_gene: TRBJ1-1; d_gene: -; v_gene: TRBV11-1; abundance: -; CDR3nt: TGTACCAGTAGCTCCGTCAGGGTGACTGAAGCTTTCTTT; CDR3aa: CTSSSVRVTEAFF
j_gene: TRBJ2-1; d_gene: TRBD1; v_gene: TRBV11-2; abundance: many; CDR3nt: TGTGCCAGCAGCTCCCGGGACAGCTCCTACAATGAGCAGTTCTTC; CDR3aa: CASSSRDSSYNEQFF
j_gene: TRBJ2-5; d_gene: -; v_gene: TRBV29-1; abundance: -; CDR3nt: TGCAGGGTTACGTCCTACCAAGAGACCCAGTACTTC; CDR3aa: CRVTSYQETQYF
j_gene: TRBJ1-1; d_gene: -; v_gene: TRBV12-3/TRBV12-4; abundance: -; CDR3nt: TGTGTCAGCAGTTTAATGGACAGGAACACTGAAGCTTTCTTT; CDR3aa: CVSSLMDRNTEAFF